This TCR beta chain was recorded in a study of cytomegalovirus exposure and HLA in healthy donors. This CDR3 has 14 amino acids. V was cut by 1 base and J by 9 bases, with 16 bases left in between. Per the germline V gene, CDR1 is ENHRY and CDR2 is SYGVKD. Sequenced by immunoSEQ multiplex PCR; TCRdb stores in-frame clones only, minus some. There are roughly 280,000 clones in the sample; 80% to 90% occur only once, and 0.95% to 1.1% lies in the top ten. The sequence was collected from a woman aged 18-30 years in good health and CMV-seronegative. The material sequenced was PBMCs. This chain connects TRBV10-3 to TRBJ2-7; D call uncertain. The CDR3 bases are TGTGCCATCAGTGAGTTCGCCCCCGGAGTAGGGCAGTACTTC. It specifies CAISEFAPGVGQYF.